This T cell receptor (beta chain) emerged from a study of control samples from healthy donors and cancer patients. The CDR3 sequence is 15 residues long. V was trimmed by 5 bases and J by 1 base, leaving 14 bases between them. Germline V gives CDR1 MDHEN, CDR2 SYDVKM. The assay was immunoSEQ multiplex PCR, and TCRdb's table has in-frame clones only and misses some. The sample comprises about 55,000 clones, 95% to 97% of which are singletons, and around 1.9% rests with the top ten. The clonotype was recovered from a woman in her 30s in good health. The sample taken for sequencing was blood. The chain carries TRBV28 and TRBJ1-1; D might be TRBD1 (5 bases). The DNA of the CDR3 is TGTGCCAGCAGTGAAACAGGAGGGACGAACACTGAAGCTTTCTTT. Amino acids: CASSETGGTNTEAFF.